This T cell receptor (beta chain) was sequenced for a study of blood T cell repertoires in COVID-19 (dated by TCRdb to 2019 to 2021). About the study as a whole: Collaborator samples came from the United States, Italy and Spain and covered acute and convalescent phases of COVID-19. The material from the prospective study consisted of cDNA or gDNA derived from T cells, B-cell-depleted T cells, or PBMCs. The dataset comprised deeply sampled blood TCRbeta repertoires from subjects exposed to, actively infected with, or recovered from COVID-19. The repertoires were released in a freely available public database meant as a resource for research on the immune response to SARS-CoV-2. The samples were drawn from two sources: the first 160 participants of the ongoing ImmuneRACE study, and over 1,000 subjects contributed by 6 global collaborators. Nearly every sample came with metadata listing a de-identified subject ID, COVID-19 status, age in years and sex. Where available, HLA class I and class II types were taken from metadata supplied by the sample provider and were not determined by assay-based typing.

The collaborating institutions used their own protocols to collect whole blood in K2EDTA tubes. Collaborator samples were shipped for TCRbeta analysis as frozen whole blood, isolated PBMCs, or DNA extracted from either sample type. The immunoSEQ Assay, a bias-controlled multiplex PCR, was used to amplify TCRbeta CDR3 regions from genomic DNA. The published analysis was carried out like this. Within the assay, amplification of reference gene primers was used to estimate how many nucleated cells each sample contained. To quantify the absolute abundance of each unique TCRbeta CDR3 rearrangement, sequence reads were collapsed and filtered. For each sample, productive Simpson clonality was calculated as the square root of Simpson's diversity index over productive rearrangements. Sourced from immuneACCESS, this table was stored by TCRdb with only in-frame sequences that have V and J called. A share of the clones is absent; for the studies checked, an unresolved V gene accounts for under half, and the remainder has no known explanation. V and J calls and clone size are copied from that table; D and trimming were computed from the DNA. The table for this sample lists 140,000 to 150,000 clones; around 90% of them were counted only once. Of the sample, 1.5% to 2% falls within the top ten clones.

The CDR3 sequence holds 18 residues, the cysteine and phenylalanine included. CDR3 DNA is the only sequence kept; it has 54 bases, read in frame from the first base. CDR1 LGHDT and CDR2 YNNKEL were looked up in the germline V gene (reference sequence). Trimming takes 3 bases off V and 4 bases off J; junction bases not matched to a gene: 12. Turning to this clone: Its antigen is still unknown. Base qualities are missing; no much larger clone stands one base away.

What the authors observed across the whole study: Clinical and demographic metadata were provided uncurated, with the amount varying by source and participant.

The rearrangement joined TRBV3-1 (or the pseudogene TRBV3-2) to TRBJ2-5, with 12 bases matching TRBD2. The sequenced material came from peripheral blood. The TCR comes from a man between 70 and 80 years old with acute or convalescent COVID-19. The CDR3 is CASSQPTIPGLAGETQYF. The nucleotide sequence reads as follows: TGTGCCAGCAGCCAGCCCACTATTCCGGGACTAGCGGGAGAGACCCAGTACTTC.